This is a list of T cell receptor beta chains from one sample in a study of cytomegalovirus exposure and HLA in healthy donors. Some clones are missing from TCRdb's copy, which holds only in-frame ones; the method was immunoSEQ multiplex PCR. The sample shows 160,000 or so clones, around 79% of them seen only once. Source material: PBMCs. These receptors were taken from a man between 40 and 49 years old in good health and CMV-seropositive. Each CDR3 is given with its conserved first and last residue. A D gene is named only where the DNA matches it firmly. Only some rows state a clone size, as once, few, many or a class for expanded clones.

J gene,V gene,D gene,clone size,CDR3 protein,CDR3 DNA
TRBJ2-1,TRBV5-1,TRBD1,-,CASSSGQGPEQFF,TGCGCCAGCAGCTCGGGACAGGGGCCTGAGCAGTTCTTC
TRBJ1-1,TRBV5-4,TRBD1,-,CASSLGQGATTEAFF,TGTGCCAGCAGCTTGGGACAGGGGGCGACCACTGAAGCTTTCTTT
TRBJ2-5,TRBV2,-,-,CASMRGAQETQYF,TGTGCCAGCATGCGGGGAGCCCAAGAGACCCAGTACTTC
TRBJ1-2,TRBV27,-,-,CASTRTVQGADYGYTF,TGTGCCAGTACCCGAACGGTCCAGGGTGCCGACTATGGCTACACCTTC
TRBJ1-5,TRBV18,-,-,CASSQNTGSNQPQHF,TGTGCCAGCTCCCAAAATACAGGAAGCAATCAGCCCCAGCATTTT
TRBJ2-2,TRBV15,-,-,CATSREGAGLLNTGELFF,TGTGCCACCAGCAGAGAAGGGGCGGGATTGTTAAACACCGGGGAGCTGTTTTTT
TRBJ2-1,TRBV18,TRBD2,-,CASSPPGRPPYNEQFF,TGTGCCAGCTCACCACCCGGGAGGCCCCCCTACAATGAGCAGTTCTTC
TRBJ1-2,TRBV27,-,-,CASSPIRGDGYGYTF,TGTGCCAGCAGCCCGATCCGGGGGGATGGCTATGGCTACACCTTC
TRBJ2-7,TRBV7-9,-,-,CASSPPRGRESSYEQYF,TGTGCCAGCAGCCCACCCCGCGGGCGGGAAAGCTCCTACGAGCAGTACTTC
TRBJ1-3,TRBV29-1,TRBD1,-,CSVDRRDRGGNTIYF,TGCAGCGTTGATAGGCGGGACAGGGGTGGAAACACCATATATTTT
TRBJ2-7,TRBV19,-,-,CASSTGEITSSYEQYF,TGTGCCAGTAGTACCGGCGAGATAACTAGTTCCTACGAGCAGTACTTC
TRBJ2-3,TRBV6-5,TRBD2,-,CASKLAGGDTQYF,TGTGCCAGCAAACTAGCGGGAGGTGATACGCAGTATTTT
TRBJ2-3,TRBV5-1,TRBD2,-,CASSLGLAAATDTQYF,TGCGCCAGCAGCTTGGGACTAGCGGCCGCCACAGATACGCAGTATTTT
TRBJ2-5,TRBV28,-,-,CASMESQNETQYF,TGTGCCAGCATGGAGAGTCAGAACGAGACCCAGTACTTC
TRBJ1-6,TRBV4-1,TRBD1,-,CASSLGQTNSPLHF,TGCGCCAGCAGCCTGGGACAGACAAATTCACCCCTCCACTTT
TRBJ1-3,TRBV28,-,-,CASSPGGSGNTIYF,TGTGCCAGCAGTCCGGGGGGCTCTGGAAACACCATATATTTT
TRBJ2-7,TRBV28,-,-,CASSLDSYEQYF,TGTGCCAGCAGCCTTGACAGTTACGAGCAGTACTTC
TRBJ2-7,TRBV18,TRBD1,few,CASSPPGTGVNYEQYF,TGTGCCAGCTCACCACCCGGGACAGGGGTGAACTACGAGCAGTACTTC
TRBJ1-4,TRBV19,TRBD1,-,CASSIRTGTGNEKLFF,TGTGCCAGTAGTATCCGGACCGGGACAGGGAATGAAAAACTGTTTTTT
TRBJ1-2,TRBV28,TRBD1,few,CASSLGRGWTGRDYGYTF,TGTGCCAGCAGTTTGGGGAGGGGGTGGACAGGGAGGGACTATGGCTACACCTTC
TRBJ2-3,TRBV7-7,-,-,CASSLNLADTQYF,TGTGCTAGCAGCTTAAATCTAGCAGATACGCAGTATTTT
TRBJ1-1,TRBV5-1,TRBD1,-,CASSLATRGPEAFF,TGCGCCAGCAGCTTGGCCACCAGGGGGCCCGAAGCTTTCTTT
TRBJ2-7,TRBV6-4,TRBD2,-,CASSDSGLAGDEQYF,TGTGCCAGCAGTGACTCTGGTCTAGCGGGGGACGAGCAGTACTTC
TRBJ2-1,TRBV2,TRBD1,-,CAGAETGVNEQFF,TGTGCCGGGGCCGAGACAGGGGTGAATGAGCAGTTCTTC
TRBJ2-1,TRBV7-3,TRBD2,-,CASSLGGRGRGGVDEQFF,TGTGCCAGCAGCTTAGGCGGTCGCGGGAGGGGGGGAGTTGATGAGCAGTTCTTC
TRBJ2-7,TRBV29-1,-,-,CSVGDSYYEQYF,TGCAGCGTAGGGGACTCTTACTACGAGCAGTACTTC
TRBJ1-5,TRBV2,TRBD1,-,CASRKTGGERQPQHF,TGTGCCAGCAGGAAGACAGGGGGCGAACGCCAGCCCCAGCATTTT
TRBJ2-2,TRBV9,TRBD2,-,CASSAEGSGRAYGELFF,TGTGCCAGCAGCGCCGAGGGTAGCGGGAGGGCCTATGGGGAGCTGTTTTTT
TRBJ1-4,TRBV5-1,-,-,CASSFRPQDEKLFF,TGCGCCAGCAGCTTCAGACCCCAGGATGAAAAACTGTTTTTT
TRBJ1-4,TRBV2,-,-,CASSVSHEKLFF,TGTGCCAGCAGTGTATCTCATGAAAAACTGTTTTTT
TRBJ2-1,TRBV11-3,TRBD2,-,CASSLGTSGSNEQFF,TGTGCCAGCAGCTTGGGGACTAGCGGGAGCAATGAGCAGTTCTTC
TRBJ1-2,TRBV28,-,-,CASTGQSYGYTF,TGTGCCAGCACCGGACAATCCTATGGCTACACCTTC
TRBJ1-3,TRBV28,-,-,CASSLFGLSGNTIYF,TGTGCCAGCAGTTTATTCGGACTCTCTGGAAACACCATATATTTT
TRBJ2-5,TRBV4-1,TRBD1,-,CASSLGTGQETQYF,TGCGCCAGCAGCCTAGGGACAGGGCAAGAGACCCAGTACTTC
TRBJ2-1,TRBV27,-,-,CASSLGLPLTPYNEQFF,TGTGCCAGCAGTCTGGGACTTCCACTCACTCCATACAATGAGCAGTTCTTC